This TCR beta chain stems from a study of radiation and T cells in renal cell carcinoma. Data came from immunoSEQ multiplex PCR; TCRdb stores just in-frame clones and leaves some out. Here the sample spans roughly 130,000 clones, 75% to 85% being singletons. Time point described: blood 2 weeks post-SBRT. Indicated treatment: 15 Gy SBRT to primary tumor, nephrectomy 4 weeks later. The tumor was a clear cell renal cell carcinoma. This TCR was sampled from a woman aged 60-70 years with renal cell carcinoma. The sample consisted of blood, taken from a patient whose treatment included radiotherapy and nephrectomy.

The CDR3 DNA is TGTGCCAGCAGTGCAGAGTCCTACACCTTC. Residues: CASSAESYTF. The chain carries TRBV25-1 and TRBJ1-2; D remains unclear. CDR1 and CDR2 (germline): MGHDK, SYGVNS. The CDR3 has 10 amino acids. The V and J ends lost 4 bases and 10 bases respectively, with 7 bases between them.